This TCR beta chain was captured by sequencing in a study of T cell responses to AZD1222 COVID-19 vaccine. This clone was observed once. Produced via immunoSEQ multiplex PCR; TCRdb's table is partial and in-frame only. Of 150,000 to 200,000 clones detected, 90% appear once; the ten largest clones hold approximately 3%. CDR3 length equals 14 residues. The trim removed 6 bases at V and 1 base at J, leaving 5 bases unmatched. Germline V lookup: CDR1 LNHDA, CDR2 SQIVND (reference sequence). Sample: peripheral blood, taken on day 0 of AZD1222 vaccination. This receptor was obtained from an adult in good health. This chain connects TRBV19 to TRBJ2-7; TRBD1 matches 8 bases. Here the CDR3 DNA reads TGTGCCAGTAGGAAGGACAGGGCTTCCTACGAGCAGTACTTC. It yields the protein CASRKDRASYEQYF.